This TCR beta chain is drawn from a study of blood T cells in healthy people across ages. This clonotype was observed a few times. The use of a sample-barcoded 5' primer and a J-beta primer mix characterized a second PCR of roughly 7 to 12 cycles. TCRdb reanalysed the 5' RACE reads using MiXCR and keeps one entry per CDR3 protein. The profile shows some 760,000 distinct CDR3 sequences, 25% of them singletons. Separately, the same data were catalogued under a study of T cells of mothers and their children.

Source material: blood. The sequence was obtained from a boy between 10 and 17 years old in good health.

The CDR3 DNA reads TGCAGCGTTGAAGTACGGGGGAAAATGCCAACAGATACGCAGTATTTT. This sequence encodes CSVEVRGKMPTDTQYF. The chain combines TRBV29-1 with TRBJ2-3, with D perhaps matching TRBD2 (6 bases). V was cut by 1 base and J by 3 bases, with 17 bases left in between. There are 16 residues in the CDR3. Germline V CDR1 and CDR2: SQVTM, ANQGSEA.